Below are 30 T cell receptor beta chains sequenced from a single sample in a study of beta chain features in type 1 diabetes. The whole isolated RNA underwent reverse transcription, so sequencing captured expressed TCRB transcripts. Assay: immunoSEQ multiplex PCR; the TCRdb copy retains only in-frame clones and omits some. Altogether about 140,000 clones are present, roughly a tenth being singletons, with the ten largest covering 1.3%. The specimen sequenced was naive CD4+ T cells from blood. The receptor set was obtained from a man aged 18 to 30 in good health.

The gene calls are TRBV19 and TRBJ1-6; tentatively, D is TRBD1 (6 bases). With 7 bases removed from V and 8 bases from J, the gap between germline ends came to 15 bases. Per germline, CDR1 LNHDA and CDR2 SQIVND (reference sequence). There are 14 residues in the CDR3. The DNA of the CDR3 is TGTGCCAGTACCACGGACAGAAAGTATTCACCCCTCCACTTT. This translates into CASTTDRKYSPLHF.

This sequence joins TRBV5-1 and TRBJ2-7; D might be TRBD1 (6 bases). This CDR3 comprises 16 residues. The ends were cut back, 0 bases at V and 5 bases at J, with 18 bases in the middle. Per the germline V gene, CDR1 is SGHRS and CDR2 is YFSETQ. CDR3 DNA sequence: TGCGCCAGCAGCTTGGTGAAGCTAGGGGGAATCGACGAGCAGTACTTC. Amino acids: CASSLVKLGGIDEQYF. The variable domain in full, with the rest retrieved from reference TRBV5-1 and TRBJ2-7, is KAGVTQTPRYLIKTRGQQVTLSCSPISGHRSVSWYQQTPGQGLQFLFEYFSETQRNKGNFPGRFSGRQFSNSRSEMNVSTLELGDSALYLCASSLVKLGGIDEQYFGPGTRLTVT.

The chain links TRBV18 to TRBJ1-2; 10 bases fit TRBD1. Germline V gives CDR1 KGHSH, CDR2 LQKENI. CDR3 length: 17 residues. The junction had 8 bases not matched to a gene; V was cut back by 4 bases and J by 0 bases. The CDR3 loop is CASSRAGTGAANYGYTF. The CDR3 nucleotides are TGTGCCAGCTCACGCGCCGGGACAGGGGCCGCTAACTATGGCTACACCTTC.

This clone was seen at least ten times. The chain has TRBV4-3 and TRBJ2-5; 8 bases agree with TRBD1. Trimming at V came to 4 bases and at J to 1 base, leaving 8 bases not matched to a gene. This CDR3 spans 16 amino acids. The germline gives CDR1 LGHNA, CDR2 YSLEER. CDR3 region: CASSPGQGNRQETQYF. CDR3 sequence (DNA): TGCGCCAGCAGCCCAGGACAGGGCAATCGCCAAGAGACCCAGTACTTC.

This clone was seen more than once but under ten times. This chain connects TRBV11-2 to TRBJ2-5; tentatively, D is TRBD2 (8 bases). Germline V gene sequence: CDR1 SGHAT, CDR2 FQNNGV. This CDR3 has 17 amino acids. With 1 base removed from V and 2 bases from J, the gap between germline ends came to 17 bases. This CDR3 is CASSLGRGPSGQETQYF. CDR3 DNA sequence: TGTGCCAGCAGCTTAGGGAGGGGGCCTAGCGGGCAAGAGACCCAGTACTTC.

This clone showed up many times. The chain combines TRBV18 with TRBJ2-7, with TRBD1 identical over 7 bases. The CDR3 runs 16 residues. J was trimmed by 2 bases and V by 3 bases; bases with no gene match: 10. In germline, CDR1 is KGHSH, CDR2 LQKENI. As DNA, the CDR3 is TGTGCCAGCTCACCCCTCACAGGGGTACTACCCTACGAGCAGTACTTC. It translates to CASSPLTGVLPYEQYF.

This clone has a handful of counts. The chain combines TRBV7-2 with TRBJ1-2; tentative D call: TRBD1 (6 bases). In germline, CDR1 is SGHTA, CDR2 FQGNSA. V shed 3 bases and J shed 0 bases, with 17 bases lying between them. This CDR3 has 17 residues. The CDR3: CASSFTTGLPTNYGYTF. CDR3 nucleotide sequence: TGTGCCAGCAGCTTCACAACAGGGTTGCCCACTAACTATGGCTACACCTTC.

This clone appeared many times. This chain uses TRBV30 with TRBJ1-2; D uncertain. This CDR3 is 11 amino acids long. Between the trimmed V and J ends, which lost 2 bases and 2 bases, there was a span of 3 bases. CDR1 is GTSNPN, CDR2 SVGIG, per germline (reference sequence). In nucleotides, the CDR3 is TGTGCCTGGAGTTCGAACTATGGCTACACCTTC. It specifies CAWSSNYGYTF.

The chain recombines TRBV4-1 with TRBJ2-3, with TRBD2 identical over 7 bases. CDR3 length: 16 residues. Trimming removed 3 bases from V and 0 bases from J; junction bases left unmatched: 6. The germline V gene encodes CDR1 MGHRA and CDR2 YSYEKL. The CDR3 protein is CASSQMGGGSTDTQYF. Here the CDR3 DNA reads TGCGCCAGCAGCCAGATGGGGGGGGGAAGCACAGATACGCAGTATTTT.

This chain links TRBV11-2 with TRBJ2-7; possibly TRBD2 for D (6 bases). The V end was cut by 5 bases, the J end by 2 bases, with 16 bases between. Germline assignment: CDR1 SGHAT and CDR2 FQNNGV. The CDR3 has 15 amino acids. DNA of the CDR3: TGTGCCAGCAGCCTTCGGGCGGGGTTAGCCTACGAGCAGTACTTC. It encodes CASSLRAGLAYEQYF.

The CDR3 reads CASSDRAGANVLTF. The DNA for the CDR3 is TGCGCCAGCAGCGACAGGGCTGGGGCCAACGTCCTGACTTTC. The rearrangement uses TRBV5-1 and TRBJ2-6; TRBD1 agrees at 7 bases. The CDR3 runs 14 residues. After removal of 4 bases from V and 2 bases from J, the junction contained 0 bases not matched to a gene. Per the germline V gene, CDR1 is SGHRS and CDR2 is YFSETQ.

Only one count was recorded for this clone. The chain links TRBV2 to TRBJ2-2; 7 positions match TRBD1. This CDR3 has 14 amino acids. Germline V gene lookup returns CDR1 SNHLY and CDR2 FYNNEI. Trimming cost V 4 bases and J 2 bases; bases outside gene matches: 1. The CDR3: CASSGDSNTGELFF. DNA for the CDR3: TGTGCCAGCAGTGGGGACAGTAACACCGGGGAGCTGTTTTTT.

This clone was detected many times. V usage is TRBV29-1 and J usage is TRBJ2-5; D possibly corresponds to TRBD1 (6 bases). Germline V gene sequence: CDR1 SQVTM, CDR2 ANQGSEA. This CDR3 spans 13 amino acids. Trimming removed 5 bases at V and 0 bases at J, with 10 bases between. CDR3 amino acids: CSVTGSDQETQYF. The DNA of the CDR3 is TGCAGCGTTACAGGGTCAGACCAAGAGACCCAGTACTTC.

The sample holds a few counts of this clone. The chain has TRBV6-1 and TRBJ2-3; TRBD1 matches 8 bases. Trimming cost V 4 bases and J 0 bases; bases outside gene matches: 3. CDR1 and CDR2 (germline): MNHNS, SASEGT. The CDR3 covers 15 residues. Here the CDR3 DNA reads TGTGCCAGCAGTGGTGGGGACAGGAGCACAGATACGCAGTATTTT. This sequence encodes CASSGGDRSTDTQYF.

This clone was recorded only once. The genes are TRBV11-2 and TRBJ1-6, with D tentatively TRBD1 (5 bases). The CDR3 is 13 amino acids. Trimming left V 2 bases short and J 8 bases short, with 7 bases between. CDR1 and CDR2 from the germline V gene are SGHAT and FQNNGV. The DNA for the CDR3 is TGTGCCAGCAGCTTACAGGGTTATTCACCCCTCCACTTT. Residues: CASSLQGYSPLHF.

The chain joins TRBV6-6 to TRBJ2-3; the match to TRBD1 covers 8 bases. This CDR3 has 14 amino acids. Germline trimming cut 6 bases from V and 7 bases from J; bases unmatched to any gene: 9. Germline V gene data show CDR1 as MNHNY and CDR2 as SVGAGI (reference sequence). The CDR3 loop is CASSSPQGVNTQYF. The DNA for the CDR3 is TGTGCCAGCAGCTCCCCACAGGGGGTGAATACGCAGTATTTT.

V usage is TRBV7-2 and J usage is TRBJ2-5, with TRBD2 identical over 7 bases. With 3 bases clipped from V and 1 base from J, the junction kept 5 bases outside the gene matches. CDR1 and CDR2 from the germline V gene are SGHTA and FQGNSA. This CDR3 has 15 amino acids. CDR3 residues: CASSLGAGVQETQYF. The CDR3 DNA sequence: TGTGCCAGCAGCTTGGGCGCGGGGGTCCAAGAGACCCAGTACTTC. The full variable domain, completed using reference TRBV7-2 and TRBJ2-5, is GAGVSQSPSNKVTEKGKDVELRCDPISGHTALYWYRQSLGQGLEFLIYFQGNSAPDKSGLPSDRFSAERTGGSVSTLTIQRTQQEDSAVYLCASSLGAGVQETQYFGPGTRLLVL.

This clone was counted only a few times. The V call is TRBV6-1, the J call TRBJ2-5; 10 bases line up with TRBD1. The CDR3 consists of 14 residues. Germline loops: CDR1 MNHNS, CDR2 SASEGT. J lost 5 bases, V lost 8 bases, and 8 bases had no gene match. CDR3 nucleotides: TGTGCCAGCGGACTGACAGGGGGCCGGGAGACCCAGTACTTC. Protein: CASGLTGGRETQYF.

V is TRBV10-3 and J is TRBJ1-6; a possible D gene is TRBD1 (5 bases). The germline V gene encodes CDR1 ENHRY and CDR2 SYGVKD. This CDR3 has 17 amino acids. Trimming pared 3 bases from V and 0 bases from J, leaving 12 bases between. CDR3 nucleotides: TGTGCCATCAGTGATTTGACAGTGAGCTCCTATAATTCACCCCTCCACTTT. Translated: CAISDLTVSSYNSPLHF.

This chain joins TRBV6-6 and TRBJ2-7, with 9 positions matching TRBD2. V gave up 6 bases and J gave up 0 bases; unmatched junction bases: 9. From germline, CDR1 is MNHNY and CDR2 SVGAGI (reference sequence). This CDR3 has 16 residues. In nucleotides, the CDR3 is TGTGCCAGCAGCCCCTGGAGTAGCGGGGGCTCCTACGAGCAGTACTTC. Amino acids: CASSPWSSGGSYEQYF.

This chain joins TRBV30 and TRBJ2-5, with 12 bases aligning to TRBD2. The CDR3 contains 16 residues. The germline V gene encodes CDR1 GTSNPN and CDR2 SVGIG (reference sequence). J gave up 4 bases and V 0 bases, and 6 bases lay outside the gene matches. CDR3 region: CAWSVRLAGDGETQYF. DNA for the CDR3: TGTGCCTGGAGTGTCCGACTAGCGGGGGACGGAGAGACCCAGTACTTC.

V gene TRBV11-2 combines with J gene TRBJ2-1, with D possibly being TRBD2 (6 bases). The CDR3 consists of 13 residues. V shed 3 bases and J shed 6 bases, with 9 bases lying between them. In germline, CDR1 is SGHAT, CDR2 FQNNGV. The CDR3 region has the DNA TGTGCCAGCAGCTTCCAGGGAGGCAATGAGCAGTTCTTC. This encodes CASSFQGGNEQFF.

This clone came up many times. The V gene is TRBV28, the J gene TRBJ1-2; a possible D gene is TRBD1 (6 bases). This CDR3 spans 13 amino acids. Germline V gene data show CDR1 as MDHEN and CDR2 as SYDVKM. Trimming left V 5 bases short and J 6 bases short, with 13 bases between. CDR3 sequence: CASSTQGSHGYTF. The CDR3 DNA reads TGTGCCAGCAGTACCCAGGGGAGTCATGGCTACACCTTC.

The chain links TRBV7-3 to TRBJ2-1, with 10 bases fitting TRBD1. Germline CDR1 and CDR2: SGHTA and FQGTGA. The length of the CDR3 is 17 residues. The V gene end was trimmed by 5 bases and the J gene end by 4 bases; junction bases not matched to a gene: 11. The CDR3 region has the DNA TGTGCCAGCAGCCTGAACCCCGGGACAGGGGCGTACAATGAGCAGTTCTTC. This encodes CASSLNPGTGAYNEQFF.

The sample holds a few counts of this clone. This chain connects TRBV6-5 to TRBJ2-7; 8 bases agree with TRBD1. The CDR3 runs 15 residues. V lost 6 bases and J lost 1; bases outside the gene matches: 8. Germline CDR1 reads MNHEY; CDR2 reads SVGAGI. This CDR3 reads CASSTDRGGSYEQYF. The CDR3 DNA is TGTGCCAGCAGCACCGACAGGGGCGGGTCCTACGAGCAGTACTTC.

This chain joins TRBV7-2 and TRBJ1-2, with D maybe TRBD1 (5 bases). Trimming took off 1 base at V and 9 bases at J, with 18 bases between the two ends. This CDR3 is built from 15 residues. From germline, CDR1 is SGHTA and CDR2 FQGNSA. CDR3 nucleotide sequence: TGTGCCAGCAGCTTAGGCGGGGACTCGGGCGGCAGCTACACCTTC. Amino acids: CASSLGGDSGGSYTF.

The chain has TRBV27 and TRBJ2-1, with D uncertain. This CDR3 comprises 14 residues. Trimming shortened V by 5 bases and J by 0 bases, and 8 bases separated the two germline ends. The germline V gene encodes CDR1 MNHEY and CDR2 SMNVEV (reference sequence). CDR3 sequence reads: CASSGSSSYNEQFF. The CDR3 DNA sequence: TGTGCCAGCAGTGGGTCTAGCTCCTACAATGAGCAGTTCTTC.

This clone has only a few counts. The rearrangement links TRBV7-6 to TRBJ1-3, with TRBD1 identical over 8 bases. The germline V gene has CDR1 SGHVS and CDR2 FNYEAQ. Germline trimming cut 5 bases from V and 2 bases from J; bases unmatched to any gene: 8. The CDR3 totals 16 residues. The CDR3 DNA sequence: TGTGCCAGCAGCCCGAGACAGGGGTCCACTGGAAACACCATATATTTT. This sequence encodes CASSPRQGSTGNTIYF.

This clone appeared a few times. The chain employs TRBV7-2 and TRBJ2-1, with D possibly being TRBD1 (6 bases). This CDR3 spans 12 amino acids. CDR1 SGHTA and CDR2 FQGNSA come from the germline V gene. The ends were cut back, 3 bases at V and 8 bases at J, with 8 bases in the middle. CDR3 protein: CASSFDRYEQFF. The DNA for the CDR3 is TGTGCCAGCAGCTTTGACAGGTATGAGCAGTTCTTC.

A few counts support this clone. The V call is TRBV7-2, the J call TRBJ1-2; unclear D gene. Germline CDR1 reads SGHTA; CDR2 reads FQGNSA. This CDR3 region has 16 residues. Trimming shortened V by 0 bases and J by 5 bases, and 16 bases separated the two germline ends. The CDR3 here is CASSLAAGTSPYGYTF. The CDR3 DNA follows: TGTGCCAGCAGCTTAGCGGCGGGAACATCCCCGTATGGCTACACCTTC.